The following is a T cell receptor (beta chain) sequence with its context. Antigen unknown. The CDR3 contains 15 residues. From germline, CDR1 is LNHDA and CDR2 SQIVND (reference sequence). The data are from a study of CXCR3-negative and CXCR3-positive naive CD8 T cells. Study-wide background: Roughly 1.5 +/- 0.3 million TRB reads came from each library, giving some 150 million in total.

The naive CD8+ gate required CD45RO-CCR7+CD27+CD95- phenotype. Overall study findings and caveats: More hydrophobic TRB CDR3s occurred in CXCR3-positive than in CXCR3-negative naive cells.

In preparing the TRB cDNA libraries, 5' RACE with UMI labels was used. TCRdb re-called the 5' RACE reads and shows each CDR3 protein once, DNA omitted. The repertoire table contains more than 65,000 distinct CDR3 sequences. Sequencing was carried out using naive CXCR3- CD8+ T cells from blood. Described subset: CD45RO-CCR7+CD27+CD95- naive CD8+ T cells lacking CXCR3 (TNR3-). This clonotype was sampled from a human donor in good health. Some clones in this sample may be carry-over from other donors' samples. The chain carries TRBV19 and TRBJ1-1; TCRdb's D call, TRBD1, is unchecked because there is no DNA. The CDR3 sequence is CASSYLPGAYTEAFF.